This T cell receptor beta chain was captured in a study of blood T cell repertoires in COVID-19 (dated by TCRdb to about 2020). Broadly, across the study: Samples covering the acute and convalescent phases of COVID-19 were provided by collaborators in the United States, Italy and Spain. A de-identified subject ID, COVID-19 status, age in years and sex were almost always included in the sample metadata. Deeply sampled blood TCRbeta repertoires from subjects exposed to, actively infected with, or recovered from COVID-19 were included in the dataset. Where available, HLA class I and class II types were taken from metadata supplied by the sample provider and were not determined by assay-based typing. Samples came from the ongoing ImmuneRACE study (first 160 participants) plus 1,254 subjects from 6 global collaborators. The material from the prospective study consisted of cDNA or gDNA derived from T cells, B-cell-depleted T cells, or PBMCs. A freely available public database, intended as a resource for researchers studying the immune response to SARS-CoV-2, is where the repertoires were released.

TCRbeta CDR3 regions were amplified from genomic DNA by means of the immunoSEQ Assay, a bias-controlled multiplex PCR. The authors' pipeline ran thus. The number of nucleated cells in each sample was estimated by amplification of reference gene primers within the assay. Sequence reads were collapsed and filtered to measure the absolute abundance of every unique TCRbeta CDR3 rearrangement. For each sample, productive Simpson clonality was calculated as the square root of Simpson's diversity index across productive rearrangements. Not all clones reach the TCRdb copy of this immuneACCESS table, which keeps in-frame sequences only. Checked studies attribute under half of the gap to unresolved V genes and leave the rest unexplained. Clonal size and the V and J genes are those of that table, whereas D and trimming came from the DNA. The sample includes tens of thousands of clones, with 75% to 90% observed a single time. Approximately 6.3% of the sample is taken by the ten largest.

One collaborating source in Seattle enrolled patients while the patients were actively infected and followed the patients over time throughout the course of disease. Each collaborating institution followed its own protocols to collect whole blood in K2EDTA tubes. For TCRbeta analysis, collaborator samples were shipped as frozen whole blood, as isolated PBMCs, or as DNA extracted from either sample type. Trimming leaves V shorter by 3 bases and J shorter by 8 bases, with the junction holding 8 bases beyond the gene matches. From the cysteine through the phenylalanine, the CDR3 covers 15 amino acids. Only the CDR3 portion is preserved as DNA: 45 bases, with reading frame beginning at the first base. Looking up the germline V gene (reference sequence) yields CDR1 LNHNV and CDR2 YYDKDF. General conclusions and limits of the study: The amount of clinical and demographic metadata varied by source and participant and was provided uncurated.

For this clone: The target of this receptor is not known. The record has no base qualities; no much larger clone is one base away.

Sequenced: peripheral blood. The rearrangement combines TRBV15 with TRBJ2-1; 9 junctional bases match TRBD2. This receptor was obtained from an elderly man with COVID-19, enrolled during active disease. The sequence in DNA is TGTGCCACCAGCAGCCCGTTGCGGGGGGGCTATGAGCAGTTCTTC. Its translation is CATSSPLRGGYEQFF.